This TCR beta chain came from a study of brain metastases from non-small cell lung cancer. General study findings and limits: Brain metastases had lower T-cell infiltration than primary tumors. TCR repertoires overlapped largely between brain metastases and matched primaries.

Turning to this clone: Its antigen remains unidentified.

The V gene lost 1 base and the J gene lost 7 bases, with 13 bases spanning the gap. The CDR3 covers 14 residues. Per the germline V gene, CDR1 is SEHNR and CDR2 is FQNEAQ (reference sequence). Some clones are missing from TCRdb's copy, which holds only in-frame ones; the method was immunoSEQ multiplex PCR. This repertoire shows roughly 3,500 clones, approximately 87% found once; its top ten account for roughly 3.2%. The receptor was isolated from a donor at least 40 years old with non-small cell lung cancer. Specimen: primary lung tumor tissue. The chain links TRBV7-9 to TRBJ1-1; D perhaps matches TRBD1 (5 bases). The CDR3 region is CASSLGGQGSEAFF. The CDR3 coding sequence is TGTGCCAGCAGCTTAGGGGGTCAGGGCAGTGAAGCTTTCTTT. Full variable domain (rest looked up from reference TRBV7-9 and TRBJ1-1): DTGVSQNPRHKITKRGQNVTFRCDPISEHNRLYWYRQTLGQGPEFLTYFQNEAQLEKSRLLSDRFSAERPKGSFSTLEIQRTEQGDSAMYLCASSLGGQGSEAFFGQGTRLTVV.